These T cell receptor beta chains were read from a single sample in a study of tumor-infiltrating lymphocytes in primary liver carcinoma. TCRdb re-called the multiplex PCR reads with MiXCR, one entry per CDR3 protein. Among approximately 330,000 distinct CDR3 sequences listed, less than 65% were seen once. Sequenced: peripheral blood. The source of these receptors is a middle-aged man with primary liver carcinoma and hepatitis B virus infection. Each CDR3 is given with its conserved first and last residue. A D gene is named only where the DNA matches it firmly. Size is stated for part of the rows, as once, few or many counts, or as a class when the clone is expanded.

14 | TRBJ1-6 | TRBV14 | . | . | CSSSQGDYNSPLHF | TGTTCCAGCAGCCAAGGGGATTATAATTCACCCCTCCACTTT
13 | TRBJ2-2 | TRBV5-6 | . | . | CASSPTGSGELLF | TGTGCCAGCAGCCCTACGGGATCCGGGGAGCTGCTTTTT
14 | TRBJ2-7 | TRBV5-1 | . | . | CASSLQAHSYEQHF | TGCGCCAGCAGCTTACAGGCCCATTCCTACGAGCAGCACTTC
14 | TRBJ2-4 | TRBV29-1 | . | TRBD1 | CRAGTDLAKNIQHF | TGCAGGGCCGGGACAGACCTAGCCAAAAACATTCAGCACTTC
13 | TRBJ1-2 | TRBV11-2 | . | . | CVSSSIGIYGYTF | TGTGTCAGCAGCTCCATAGGGATCTATGGCTACACCTTC
13 | TRBJ2-1 | TRBV4-1 | . | . | CASSHETRGRGFF | TGCGCCAGCAGCCATGAGACTAGAGGGAGAGGGTTCTTC
13 | TRBJ1-2 | TRBV6-5 | . | . | CASSYHDRYGYTF | TGTGCCAGCAGTTACCATGACAGATATGGCTACACCTTC
15 | TRBJ1-1 | TRBV5-1 | few | TRBD1 | CASSGRTGVNTEAFF | TGCGCCAGCAGCGGCCGGACAGGGGTCAACACTGAAGCTTTCTTT
16 | TRBJ2-7 | TRBV14 | . | . | CASCQSGFGNSYEQYF | TGTGCCAGCTGCCAATCTGGGTTTGGGAACTCCTACGAGCAGTACTTC
13 | TRBJ1-4 | TRBV7-9 | few | . | CASSLARGEELFF | TGTGCCAGCAGCTTAGCCAGGGGCGAGGAACTGTTTTTT
16 | TRBJ2-3 | TRBV10-3 | . | TRBD2 | CAISGTSGRGLDTQYF | TGTGCCATCAGTGGGACTAGCGGGAGAGGGTTAGATACGCAGTATTTT
16 | TRBJ2-3 | TRBV13 | . | TRBD2 | CASRFSSGRDTDTQYF | TGTGCCAGCAGATTTTCTAGCGGGAGGGATACAGATACGCAGTATTTT
11 | TRBJ2-3 | TRBV7-6 | . | . | CAPACTDTQYF | TGTGCCCCCGCCTGCACAGATACGCAGTATTTT
15 | TRBJ1-6 | TRBV4-1 | few | . | CASSQISGYNSPLHF | TGCGCCAGCAGCCAAATATCGGGGTATAATTCACCCCTCCACTTT
17 | TRBJ2-5 | TRBV4-2 | . | . | CASSQVGARENGETHYF | TGTGCCAGCAGCCAAGTGGGTGCTCGGGAGAACGGAGAGACCCACTACTTC
17 | TRBJ2-1 | TRBV11-2 | few | TRBD2 | CASSLAGGLAGGSGQFF | TGTGCCAGCAGCTTAGCCGGAGGACTAGCGGGAGGTAGTGGGCAGTTCTTC
14 | TRBJ2-3 | TRBV7-9 | . | . | CASTRAGAKDTQYF | TGTGCCAGCACCCGCGCTGGGGCAAAAGATACGCAGTATTTT
12 | TRBJ2-3 | TRBV6-6 | once | . | CASGNERATQYF | TGTGCCAGCGGCAACGAAAGGGCTACACAGTATTTT
14 | TRBJ2-2 | TRBV6-5 | once | . | CASSYSVFTGELFF | TGTGCCAGCAGTTACTCTGTATTCACTGGGGAGCTGTTTTTT
14 | TRBJ2-1 | TRBV12-3/TRBV12-4 | . | . | CASTSGIPLGEQFF | TGTGCCAGCACTTCCGGGATACCCCTCGGGGAGCAGTTCTTC
11 | TRBJ1-4 | TRBV7-9 | many | . | CASSLSEKLFF | TGTGCCAGCAGCTTATCCGAAAAACTGTTTTTT
14 | TRBJ1-4 | TRBV10-3 | few | TRBD1 | CAISTGQPPGELFF | TGTGCCATCAGCACGGGACAGCCACCTGGGGAACTGTTTTTT
14 | TRBJ2-7 | TRBV11-2 | . | . | CAGSLEPGVYQQYF | TGTGCCGGCAGCTTAGAGCCAGGGGTGTACCAGCAGTACTTC
13 | TRBJ2-1 | TRBV29-1 | many | TRBD2 | CSVEGRESDEQFF | TGCAGCGTTGAAGGGCGGGAGAGCGATGAGCAGTTCTTC
15 | TRBJ1-1 | TRBV6-2/TRBV6-3 | many | . | CASSYWGVVNTEAFF | TGTGCCAGCAGTTACTGGGGCGTAGTGAACACTGAAGCTTTCTTT
14 | TRBJ2-7 | TRBV6-6 | many | . | CASRHDRVPREQYF | TGTGCCAGCAGACACGATCGGGTCCCTAGGGAGCAGTACTTC
13 | TRBJ1-1 | TRBV2 | . | . | CASSIGVETEAFF | TGTGCCAGCAGTATCGGGGTGGAAACTGAAGCTTTCTTT
22 | TRBJ2-4 | TRBV6-2/TRBV6-3 | . | TRBD2 | CASSFTGLADDTKPIAKNIQYF | TGTGCCAGCAGCTTTACGGGACTAGCGGACGATACGAAACCGATAGCCAAAAACATTCAGTACTTC
11 | TRBJ2-1 | TRBV6-2/TRBV6-3 | . | TRBD1 | CASIKDREQFF | TGTGCCAGCATCAAGGACAGGGAGCAGTTCTTC
14 | TRBJ1-1 | TRBV10-3 | . | . | CAVRTQEPSTEAFF | TGTGCCGTCAGAACACAGGAACCGAGCACTGAAGCTTTCTTT
17 | TRBJ2-3 | TRBV4-1 | . | . | CASSQEGAGQCTDTQYF | TGCGCCAGCAGTCAGGAGGGGGCCGGGCAGTGCACAGATACGCAGTATTTT
11 | TRBJ2-7 | TRBV6-5 | many | . | CASRQNGEQYF | TGTGCCAGCAGGCAAAACGGGGAGCAGTACTTC
15 | TRBJ2-3 | TRBV4-1 | many | . | CASSPDGSDADTQYF | TGCGCCAGCAGCCCAGATGGGTCAGATGCAGATACGCAGTATTTT
15 | TRBJ2-5 | TRBV6-5 | . | . | CVSSYSRVVHETQYF | TGTGTCAGCAGTTACTCGAGAGTAGTTCACGAGACCCAGTACTTC
9 | TRBJ2-5 | TRBV12-3/TRBV12-4 | . | . | CAPVETQYF | TGTGCCCCCGTAGAGACCCAGTACTTC
14 | TRBJ2-1 | TRBV6-5 | . | . | CASRLSVTNNEQFF | TGTGCCAGCAGGCTCTCCGTGACTAACAATGAGCAGTTCTTC
18 | TRBJ1-5 | TRBV6-1 | once | . | CASRTSTRGGLGNQPQQF | TGTGCCAGCAGGACTTCCACAAGGGGGGGCTTGGGCAATCAGCCCCAGCAATTT
15 | TRBJ2-7 | TRBV2 | . | . | CATSESVVRGSEQYF | TGTGCCACCAGTGAAAGCGTTGTCAGGGGTTCCGAGCAGTACTTC
16 | TRBJ2-1 | TRBV12-3/TRBV12-4 | many | TRBD2 | CASSLPSGSSYNEQFF | TGTGCCAGCAGTTTACCTAGCGGGAGTTCCTACAATGAGCAGTTCTTC
16 | TRBJ2-2 | TRBV5-4 | . | TRBD2 | CASSLGPTSDGEELFF | TGTGCCAGCAGCTTGGGGCCCACTAGCGATGGCGAGGAGCTGTTTTTT
12 | TRBJ1-5 | TRBV30 | . | . | CAWSQSNQPQHF | TGTGCCTGGAGCCAGAGCAATCAGCCCCAGCATTTT
13 | TRBJ2-3 | TRBV7-9 | . | . | CATRKGEEDTQYF | TGTGCCACTCGGAAGGGGGAGGAAGATACGCAGTATTTT
14 | TRBJ1-3 | TRBV5-5 | few | . | CASSLLMTGNTIYF | TGTGCCAGCAGCTTATTGATGACTGGAAACACCATATATTTT
15 | TRBJ2-2 | TRBV10-2 | many | . | CASIEAGLNTGELFF | TGCGCCAGCATTGAGGCCGGCCTGAACACCGGGGAGCTGTTTTTT
16 | TRBJ2-7 | TRBV5-5 | . | TRBD2 | CASRVNRTSGSYEQYF | TGTGCCAGCAGAGTTAACCGGACTAGCGGCTCCTACGAGCAGTACTTC
13 | TRBJ2-7 | TRBV12-3/TRBV12-4 | . | . | CSSSLSGAYEQYF | TGTTCCAGCAGTTTATCGGGCGCCTACGAGCAGTACTTC
10 | TRBJ1-1 | TRBV29-1 | many | . | CSGGNTEAFF | TGCAGCGGGGGAAACACTGAAGCTTTCTTT
16 | TRBJ2-7 | TRBV11-1 | . | . | CANSLGGRAPRDEHYF | TGTGCCAACAGCTTAGGGGGGCGGGCCCCCAGGGACGAGCACTACTTC
15 | TRBJ2-7 | TRBV11-2 | . | TRBD2 | CASSRLAGVSYEQYF | TGTGCCAGCAGCCGTCTAGCGGGGGTTTCCTACGAGCAGTATTTC
15 | TRBJ2-7 | TRBV4-1 | many | . | CASSQEKGVTYEQYF | TGCGCCAGCAGCCAAGAAAAGGGGGTTACCTACGAGCAGTACTTC